These 21 T cell receptor beta chains were all obtained from the same sample, sequenced in a study of blood T cell repertoires in COVID-19. Sequencing used immunoSEQ multiplex PCR; TCRdb keeps in-frame clones, though not all of them. The table has 120,000 to 150,000 clones, about 86% seen once. The sample was peripheral blood. Every receptor here comes from a woman in her forties or fifties with active or convalescent COVID-19.

This rearrangement joins TRBV5-6 to TRBJ1-6; 7 positions agree with TRBD1. This CDR3 is built from 16 residues. From germline, CDR1 is SGHDT and CDR2 YYEEEE. V shed 0 bases, J shed 7 bases, and the junction held 7 bases outside the gene matches. The CDR3 loop reads CASSLAAGGQNSPLHF. CDR3 bases: TGTGCCAGCAGCTTGGCGGCAGGGGGTCAGAATTCACCCCTCCACTTT. The full variable domain, completed using reference TRBV5-6 and TRBJ1-6, is DAGVTQSPTHLIKTRGQQVTLRCSPKSGHDTVSWYQQALGQGPQFIFQYYEEEERQRGNFPDRFSGHQFPNYSSELNVNALLLGDSALYLCASSLAAGGQNSPLHFGNGTRLTVT.

V usage is TRBV25-1 and J usage is TRBJ2-2; 11 nucleotides line up with TRBD2. Germline V gene data show CDR1 as MGHDK and CDR2 as SYGVNS. The ends lost 3 bases at V and 6 bases at J; junction bases unmatched: 6. The CDR3 extends over 16 amino acids. The CDR3 region is CASSDPLAGDAGELFF. CDR3 nucleotides: TGTGCCAGCAGTGACCCACTAGCGGGAGATGCCGGGGAGCTGTTTTTT.

The genes are TRBV27 and TRBJ1-2, with TRBD1 as a possible D gene (5 bases). Germline CDR1 is MNHEY and CDR2 is SMNVEV (reference sequence). Trimming removed 4 bases at V and 8 bases at J, with 14 bases between. The CDR3 spans 13 residues. The CDR3 nucleotides read TGTGCCAGCAGTTACCGCTCCGGGGGGGGCTACACCTTC. Translated: CASSYRSGGGYTF.

The chain uses TRBV29-1 and TRBJ1-2; D is ambiguous. The CDR3 contains 11 residues. V was shortened by 3 bases and J by 4 bases, with 6 bases between the two germline ends. Germline V gene sequence: CDR1 SQVTM, CDR2 ANQGSEA. CDR3 in DNA: TGCAGCGTTGACGGCGGCTATGGCTACACCTTC. Its protein product is CSVDGGYGYTF. The variable domain in full, with the rest retrieved from reference TRBV29-1 and TRBJ1-2, is SAVISQKPSRDICQRGTSLTIQCQVDSQVTMMFWYRQQPGQSLTLIATANQGSEATYESGFVIDKFPISRPNLTFSTLTVSNMSPEDSSIYLCSVDGGYGYTFGSGTRLTVV.

This clone turned up a few times. The chain joins TRBV28 to TRBJ2-7, with a weak D call TRBD2 (6 bases). The CDR3 length is 16 residues. Deletions cut 4 bases from V and 0 bases from J, with 16 bases between. The germline V gene encodes CDR1 MDHEN and CDR2 SYDVKM. The CDR3 is CASSYRRDSSSYEQYF. The CDR3 DNA follows: TGTGCCAGCAGTTATCGACGGGACTCCAGCTCCTACGAGCAGTACTTC.

The V gene is TRBV28, the J gene TRBJ1-3, with D possibly being TRBD1 (5 bases). CDR3 length: 16 amino acids. V was shortened by 3 bases and J by 4 bases, with 16 bases between the two germline ends. Germline lookup yields CDR1 MDHEN and CDR2 SYDVKM. The CDR3 here is CASSLPGGVAGNTIYF. Written as DNA, the CDR3 is TGTGCCAGCAGTTTGCCCGGGGGGGTTGCAGGAAACACCATATATTTT.

V gene TRBV6-5 combines with J gene TRBJ1-6; the match to TRBD1 covers 7 bases. With V trimmed by 6 bases and J by 10 bases, 6 bases remained unmatched. The germline CDR1 and CDR2 sequences are MNHEY and SVGAGI. The CDR3 is 13 amino acids. The DNA of the CDR3 is TGTGCCAGCAGCCTTGACAGGGACTCACCCCTCCACTTT. This codes for CASSLDRDSPLHF.

The chain couples TRBV6-6 to TRBJ1-2; D is possibly TRBD1 (5 bases). Germline CDR1 reads MNHNY; CDR2 reads SVGAGI (reference sequence). V was shortened by 0 bases and J by 7 bases, with 15 bases between the two germline ends. The CDR3 has 15 amino acids. The CDR3 sequence: CASSYSSSGVGGYTF. The CDR3 bases are TGTGCCAGCAGTTACTCGAGTTCGGGGGTAGGTGGCTACACCTTC.

V is TRBV18 and J is TRBJ1-1, with D unresolved. Germline-derived CDR1 and CDR2 are KGHSH and LQKENI. The CDR3 extends over 13 amino acids. V was clipped by 2 bases and J by 5 bases, with 9 bases between them. The CDR3 bases are TGTGCCAGCTCACCATATGAGGGTACTGAAGCTTTCTTT. As protein: CASSPYEGTEAFF. The full variable domain, rest sourced from reference TRBV18 and TRBJ1-1, is NAGVMQNPRHLVRRRGQEARLRCSPMKGHSHVYWYRQLPEEGLKFMVYLQKENIIDESGMPKERFSAEFPKEGPSILRIQQVVRGDSAAYFCASSPYEGTEAFFGQGTRLTVV.

The chain joins TRBV19 to TRBJ1-1; TRBD1 is a possible D gene (5 bases). The germline V gene encodes CDR1 LNHDA and CDR2 SQIVND (reference sequence). The CDR3 is 15 residues long. Trimming stripped 9 bases from V and 0 bases from J, with 17 bases between. CDR3 sequence reads: CASLSRGLMNTEAFF. The DNA for the CDR3 is TGTGCCAGCTTATCTAGGGGACTCATGAACACTGAAGCTTTCTTT.

The J gene is TRBJ1-1, the V gene TRBV30; 10 bases are a match to TRBD1. Germline V gene sequence: CDR1 GTSNPN, CDR2 SVGIG (reference sequence). With 0 bases clipped from V and 3 bases from J, the junction kept 1 base outside the gene matches. The CDR3 sequence is 14 residues long. CDR3 nucleotide sequence: TGTGCCTGGAGTGTAGGGACAGGGGACACTGAAGCTTTCTTT. Its translation is CAWSVGTGDTEAFF.

V and J are TRBV19 and TRBJ1-2; the match to TRBD1 covers 8 bases. CDR1 and CDR2 (germline): LNHDA, SQIVND (reference sequence). The CDR3 consists of 11 residues. The J segment lost 14 bases and the V segment lost 3 bases, leaving 5 bases of the junction unmatched. CDR3 DNA: TGTGCCAGTAGTATGGGACAGGCGAGGACCTTC. Its protein product is CASSMGQARTF.

The J gene is TRBJ2-7, the V gene TRBV11-2; 8 positions agree with TRBD1. V was clipped by 5 bases and J by 6 bases; unmatched bases: 9. The germline gives CDR1 SGHAT, CDR2 FQNNGV. The CDR3 is made up of 14 amino acids. CDR3 residues: CASSGGAGGIEQYF. CDR3 in DNA: TGTGCCAGCAGCGGAGGGGCAGGGGGCATCGAGCAGTACTTC.

The chain joins TRBV4-1 to TRBJ1-5; TRBD1 is a possible D gene (6 bases). Germline CDR1 is MGHRA and CDR2 is YSYEKL. V lost 1 base, J lost 3 bases, and 13 bases lay in between. The CDR3 is 16 residues long. CDR3 DNA: TGCGCCAGCAGCCAAGTAGCGGGGGCGGACAATCAGCCCCAGCATTTT. Amino acids: CASSQVAGADNQPQHF.

This chain connects TRBV4-1 to TRBJ2-2; 8 bases agree with TRBD2. Germline values: CDR1 MGHRA, CDR2 YSYEKL. This CDR3 is 18 amino acids long. The ends lost 0 bases at V and 3 bases at J; junction bases unmatched: 9. The CDR3 reads CASSQEGSGGPYTGELFF. DNA for the CDR3: TGCGCCAGCAGCCAAGAGGGCAGCGGGGGACCCTACACCGGGGAGCTGTTTTTT.

DNA for the CDR3: TGCGCCAGCAGCACGGACAGAGCCTCCTATGGCTACACCTTC. Translating it yields CASSTDRASYGYTF. The chain is built from TRBV5-1 and TRBJ1-2; weak D call: TRBD1 (6 bases). The CDR3 is 14 residues long. Germline CDR1 is SGHRS and CDR2 is YFSETQ. V was clipped by 4 bases and J by 4 bases, with 14 bases between them.

This clone was counted between two and nine times. The V gene is TRBV29-1, the J gene TRBJ2-5; D perhaps matches TRBD2 (6 bases). Germline CDR1 reads SQVTM; CDR2 reads ANQGSEA. The CDR3 consists of 12 residues. V was trimmed by 0 bases and J by 5 bases, leaving 7 bases between them. CDR3 protein: CSVEDGGETQYF. CDR3 bases: TGCAGCGTTGAAGATGGGGGGGAGACCCAGTACTTC.

The J gene is TRBJ1-3, the V gene TRBV12-3 or TRBV12-4; D is unresolved. V shed 5 bases and J shed 0 bases, with 2 bases lying between them. The CDR3 has 12 amino acids. CDR3 DNA sequence: TGTGCCAGCAGTCTCTCTGGAAACACCATATATTTT. It yields the protein CASSLSGNTIYF.

This chain uses TRBV13 with TRBJ2-3; TRBD2 matches 8 bases. Per germline, CDR1 PRHDT and CDR2 FYEKMQ (reference sequence). Trimming took 2 bases from V and 1 from J; bases not matched to a gene: 5. This CDR3 has 16 residues. The CDR3 bases are TGTGCCAGCAGCTTAATAGGGCGGGGGGGCACAGATACGCAGTATTTT. Encoded protein: CASSLIGRGGTDTQYF.

This CDR3 reads CASSLTTGLYGSPLHF. Here the CDR3 DNA reads TGTGCCAGCAGTCTAACAACAGGGTTGTACGGATCACCCCTCCACTTT. The V and J genes are TRBV28 and TRBJ1-6; D might be TRBD1 (6 bases). Trimming removed 5 bases at V and 10 bases at J, with 21 bases between. The CDR3 consists of 16 residues. CDR1 MDHEN and CDR2 SYDVKM come from the germline V gene.

This clone came up a few times. The J gene is TRBJ1-3, the V gene TRBV7-9, with D possibly TRBD1 on 5 matching bases. Trimming stripped 6 bases from V and 3 bases from J, with 9 bases between. CDR3 length: 13 residues. Germline V lookup: CDR1 SEHNR, CDR2 FQNEAQ (reference sequence). The CDR3 region is CASSTGIGNTIYF. The CDR3 DNA is TGTGCCAGCAGTACAGGCATTGGAAACACCATATATTTT.